These 23 T cell receptor beta chains were all obtained from the same sample, sequenced in a study of cytomegalovirus exposure and HLA in healthy donors. 13 Jbeta primers and 60 Vbeta primers were used for the PCR. TCRdb keeps only in-frame clones here, not all; method: immunoSEQ multiplex PCR. Here the sample spans 95,000 to 110,000 clones, less than 80% being singletons. The sample was PBMCs. The receptors were gathered from a young man in good health and CMV-seronegative.

The genes are TRBV18 and TRBJ2-2; D call uncertain. The CDR3 length is 14 residues. Germline CDR1 is KGHSH and CDR2 is LQKENI. V lost 2 bases and J 9 bases, leaving 13 bases between the germline ends. The DNA for the CDR3 is TGTGCCAGCTCACCAAGCACTGTCCCCAGGGAGCTGTTTTTT. This sequence encodes CASSPSTVPRELFF.

The CDR3 DNA reads TGTGCCAGCAGCCCGGGAGTAGGAACCTACGAGCAGTACTTC. Translating gives CASSPGVGTYEQYF. The chain uses TRBV28 and TRBJ2-7, with a weak D call TRBD2 (6 bases). V was cut by 6 bases and J by 2 bases, with 14 bases left in between. This CDR3 is built from 14 residues. Germline assignment: CDR1 MDHEN and CDR2 SYDVKM. Variable domain in full (rest from reference TRBV28 and TRBJ2-7): DVKVTQSSRYLVKRTGEKVFLECVQDMDHENMFWYRQDPGLGLRLIYFSYDVKMKEKGDIPEGYSVSREKKERFSLILESASTNQTSMYLCASSPGVGTYEQYFGPGTRLTVT.

V is TRBV6-6 and J is TRBJ2-1, with D perhaps matching TRBD2 (6 bases). The CDR3 has 15 amino acids. V lost 2 bases and J 7 bases, leaving 15 bases between the germline ends. Germline V gene sequence: CDR1 MNHNY, CDR2 SVGAGI (reference sequence). CDR3 DNA sequence: TGTGCCAGCAGTTACGTTACCGGGACTCTGAATGAGCAGTTCTTC. The encoded protein is CASSYVTGTLNEQFF.

This clone showed up just a few times. The CDR3 nucleotides read TGTGCCAGCAGCCCCGACAGGAGACAGGCCCAGCATTTT. Protein: CASSPDRRQAQHF. V gene TRBV6-5 combines with J gene TRBJ1-5; maybe TRBD1 (6 bases). This CDR3 region has 13 residues. Looked up from germline, CDR1 is MNHEY and CDR2 is SVGAGI. Trimming shortened V by 6 bases and J by 11 bases, and 17 bases separated the two germline ends.

This clone was recorded only once. The chain is built from TRBV28 and TRBJ2-3; TRBD1 is a possible D gene (6 bases). Germline-derived CDR1 and CDR2 are MDHEN and SYDVKM. The CDR3 has 12 amino acids. V lost 10 bases to trimming and J lost 5 bases, with 13 bases between them. The CDR3 spells CATQGSGDTQYF. CDR3 in DNA: TGTGCCACACAGGGAAGTGGAGATACGCAGTATTTT.

This chain connects TRBV5-1 to TRBJ2-1, with TRBD2 matching 7 bases. This CDR3 region has 16 residues. Germline trimming cut 0 bases from V and 5 bases from J; bases unmatched to any gene: 8. Looked up from germline, CDR1 is SGHRS and CDR2 is YFSETQ. CDR3 sequence reads: CASSLGQAGINNEQFF. CDR3 nucleotide sequence: TGCGCCAGCAGCTTGGGTCAAGCGGGGATCAACAATGAGCAGTTCTTC. Based on the CDR3 plus reference TRBV5-1 and TRBJ2-1, the full variable domain is KAGVTQTPRYLIKTRGQQVTLSCSPISGHRSVSWYQQTPGQGLQFLFEYFSETQRNKGNFPGRFSGRQFSNSRSEMNVSTLELGDSALYLCASSLGQAGINNEQFFGPGTRLTVL.

This sequence joins TRBV27 and TRBJ2-2; weak D call: TRBD1 (5 bases). CDR3 length equals 15 residues. The germline V and J ends were trimmed by 1 base and 4 bases, with 10 bases remaining between them. CDR1 and CDR2 (germline): MNHEY, SMNVEV (reference sequence). The CDR3 DNA reads as TGTGCCAGCAGTTTATTTGGACAAAGCACCGGGGAGCTGTTTTTT. As protein: CASSLFGQSTGELFF.

The V and J genes are TRBV7-9 and TRBJ1-2; the D gene is possibly TRBD1 (5 bases). The V end was cut by 3 bases, the J end by 4 bases, with 9 bases between. The CDR3 runs 13 residues. Looked up from germline, CDR1 is SEHNR and CDR2 is FQNEAQ (reference sequence). The CDR3, as DNA: TGTGCCAGCAGCTTCACAGGATTCTATGGCTACACCTTC. Translation: CASSFTGFYGYTF. Filled out from reference TRBV7-9 and TRBJ1-2, the complete variable domain reads DTGVSQNPRHKITKRGQNVTFRCDPISEHNRLYWYRQTLGQGPEFLTYFQNEAQLEKSRLLSDRFSAERPKGSFSTLEIQRTEQGDSAMYLCASSFTGFYGYTFGSGTRLTVV.

This chain uses TRBV7-9 with TRBJ1-1; D unclear. Per the germline V gene, CDR1 is SEHNR and CDR2 is FQNEAQ (reference sequence). This CDR3 is 15 amino acids long. V was cut by 1 base and J by 3 bases, with 12 bases left in between. In nucleotides, the CDR3 is TGTGCCAGCAGCTTAGGATCCAGACTATACACTGAAGCTTTCTTT. Its protein is CASSLGSRLYTEAFF. The variable domain in full, with the rest retrieved from reference TRBV7-9 and TRBJ1-1, is DTGVSQNPRHKITKRGQNVTFRCDPISEHNRLYWYRQTLGQGPEFLTYFQNEAQLEKSRLLSDRFSAERPKGSFSTLEIQRTEQGDSAMYLCASSLGSRLYTEAFFGQGTRLTVV.

The V call is TRBV7-9, the J call TRBJ1-5; 10 positions agree with TRBD1. The CDR3 extends over 16 amino acids. Germline V gene data show CDR1 as SEHNR and CDR2 as FQNEAQ (reference sequence). V was pared by 1 base and J by 3 bases, with 3 bases of the junction left unmatched. The CDR3 spells CASSLDGTGANQPQHF. In nucleotides, the CDR3 is TGTGCCAGCAGCTTAGATGGGACAGGGGCCAATCAGCCCCAGCATTTT.

V usage is TRBV19 and J usage is TRBJ2-3, with D possibly matching TRBD2 (6 bases). CDR1 LNHDA and CDR2 SQIVND come from the germline V gene (reference sequence). V was pared by 3 bases and J by 2 bases, with 15 bases between. The CDR3 spans 16 residues. The CDR3 nucleotides are TGTGCCAGTAGTATGCGGGGAGGAAGGATCACAGATACGCAGTATTTT. Amino acids: CASSMRGGRITDTQYF.

This clone was seen more than once but under ten times. The chain joins TRBV14 to TRBJ2-7, with no clear D. Trimming stripped 0 bases from V and 6 bases from J, with 6 bases between. There are 12 residues in the CDR3. Germline CDR1 and CDR2: SGHDN and FVKESK. CDR3 in amino acids: CASSQDFIEQYF. The CDR3 bases are TGTGCCAGCAGCCAAGACTTTATCGAGCAGTACTTC. The complete variable domain, with remaining parts taken from reference TRBV14 and TRBJ2-7, reads EAGVTQFPSHSVIEKGQTVTLRCDPISGHDNLYWYRRVMGKEIKFLLHFVKESKQDESGMPNNRFLAERTGGTYSTLKVQPAELEDSGVYFCASSQDFIEQYFGPGTRLTVT.

There are a few counts of this clone. V usage is TRBV19 and J usage is TRBJ1-6; tentative D call: TRBD1 (6 bases). CDR3 size: 14 residues. Looked up from germline, CDR1 is LNHDA and CDR2 is SQIVND (reference sequence). V was cut by 3 bases and J by 11 bases, with 14 bases left in between. The CDR3 sequence: CASSISRGQTPLHF. The DNA of the CDR3 is TGTGCCAGTAGTATTAGCAGGGGCCAAACACCCCTCCACTTT.

The chain joins TRBV18 to TRBJ2-7; 9 bases map to TRBD1. The germline gives CDR1 KGHSH, CDR2 LQKENI. The CDR3 is 15 amino acids. Trimming cost V 3 bases and J 3 bases; bases outside gene matches: 6. This CDR3 is CASSPSTGGNYEQYF. The CDR3 DNA reads as TGTGCCAGCTCACCTTCGACAGGGGGAAACTACGAGCAGTACTTC. The full variable domain, its missing parts supplied by reference TRBV18 and TRBJ2-7, is NAGVMQNPRHLVRRRGQEARLRCSPMKGHSHVYWYRQLPEEGLKFMVYLQKENIIDESGMPKERFSAEFPKEGPSILRIQQVVRGDSAAYFCASSPSTGGNYEQYFGPGTRLTVT.

V and J are TRBV7-2 and TRBJ1-2; 12 nucleotides align to TRBD1. Germline CDR1 and CDR2: SGHTA and FQGNSA. This CDR3 has 16 amino acids. V was clipped by 5 bases and J by 4 bases; unmatched bases: 8. The CDR3 spells CASSTGTGGAGYGYTF. CDR3 nucleotides: TGTGCCAGCAGCACCGGGACAGGGGGCGCCGGCTATGGCTACACCTTC.

This clone showed up just a few times. This sequence joins TRBV6-6 and TRBJ2-1, with unresolved D. The V end lost 8 bases, the J end lost 9 bases, and 14 bases lay between the germline ends. Germline V gene sequence: CDR1 MNHNY, CDR2 SVGAGI (reference sequence). This CDR3 region has 12 residues. The CDR3 bases are TGTGCCAGCGGGCCTATCGAGTCTGAGCAGTTCTTC. This sequence encodes CASGPIESEQFF.

The chain is built from TRBV6-1 and TRBJ1-1; the D gene is possibly TRBD1 (5 bases). The length of the CDR3 is 18 residues. V was cut by 2 bases and J by 2 bases, with 21 bases left in between. Germline loops: CDR1 MNHNS, CDR2 SASEGT. The CDR3 nucleotides are TGTGCCAGCAGTGAAAAAGAGGGAGGGGTTGAGGGCAACACTGAAGCTTTCTTT. It is translated as CASSEKEGGVEGNTEAFF.

The chain is built from TRBV7-9 and TRBJ1-2; D not certain. Germline V CDR1 and CDR2: SEHNR, FQNEAQ (reference sequence). The CDR3 is made up of 10 amino acids. The CDR3 loop reads CSGESFGYTF. DNA of the CDR3: TGTTCCGGTGAGTCGTTTGGCTACACCTTC.

This chain connects TRBV19 to TRBJ1-5; D is perhaps TRBD1 (5 bases). Trimming pared 1 base from V and 7 bases from J, leaving 8 bases between. The CDR3 is 13 residues long. Germline values: CDR1 LNHDA, CDR2 SQIVND (reference sequence). The CDR3 here is CASSIGRGQPQHF. The CDR3 DNA is TGTGCCAGTAGTATAGGGAGGGGACAGCCCCAGCATTTT.

The rearrangement joins TRBV5-1 to TRBJ2-6; 8 bases match TRBD1. This CDR3 has 20 amino acids. V shed 3 bases and J 4 bases; nucleotides not matched to a gene: 18. Germline V CDR1 and CDR2: SGHRS, YFSETQ. CDR3 in amino acids: CASSWTGIGISDRGANVLTF. CDR3 DNA: TGCGCCAGCAGCTGGACAGGGATAGGGATTTCTGACCGGGGGGCCAACGTCCTGACTTTC.

The chain recombines TRBV7-8 with TRBJ1-5; possibly TRBD1 for D (6 bases). Germline V gives CDR1 SGHVS, CDR2 FQNEAQ. The V and J ends lost 5 bases and 7 bases respectively, with 18 bases between them. The CDR3 length is 15 residues. The CDR3 is CASSPISGVGQPQHF. The CDR3 nucleotides read TGTGCCAGCAGCCCCATTTCAGGGGTAGGACAGCCCCAGCATTTT.

The chain carries TRBV5-4 and TRBJ2-3; weak D call: TRBD1 (6 bases). V lost 2 bases, J lost 3 bases, and 10 bases lay in between. Germline V CDR1 and CDR2: SGHNT, YYREEE (reference sequence). The CDR3 has 14 residues. The CDR3 bases are TGTGCCAGCAGCTTTGTTCAGGGGACAGATACGCAGTATTTT. Its protein is CASSFVQGTDTQYF.

This clone was detected only once. This sequence joins TRBV7-3 and TRBJ2-1; 9 positions agree with TRBD1. From germline, CDR1 is SGHTA and CDR2 FQGTGA. The CDR3 totals 15 residues. V was clipped by 0 bases and J by 7 bases; unmatched bases: 4. The CDR3 loop reads CASSLTQDRGNEQFF. The CDR3 DNA sequence: TGTGCCAGCAGCTTAACCCAAGACAGGGGGAATGAGCAGTTCTTC.